A single sample gave rise to the 2 T cell receptor beta chains below, sequenced in a study of blood T cell repertoires in COVID-19. Clones were read by immunoSEQ multiplex PCR, and TCRdb kept only the in-frame ones, dropping some. The sample comprises about 310,000 clones, roughly 90% of which are singletons, and roughly 2.9% rests with the top ten. Sequences were obtained from peripheral blood. Receptors originate from a woman aged 25-40 years with COVID-19, enrolled during active disease.

In nucleotides, the CDR3 is TGTGCCAGCAGCTGGGGCAAATCCTACGAGCAGTACTTC. It yields the protein CASSWGKSYEQYF. The genes are TRBV7-2 and TRBJ2-7; perhaps TRBD1 as D (5 bases). The CDR3 is 13 amino acids. Deletions cut 4 bases from V and 1 base from J, with 8 bases between. Looked up from germline, CDR1 is SGHTA and CDR2 is FQGNSA.

V is TRBV19 and J is TRBJ2-7; D is unclear. The V end lost 5 bases, the J end lost 1 base, and 9 bases lay between the germline ends. Germline lookup yields CDR1 LNHDA and CDR2 SQIVND (reference sequence). This CDR3 is 13 amino acids long. For the CDR3, the DNA is TGTGCCAGTAGTGCTGGCTTGTCCTACGAGCAGTACTTC. This encodes CASSAGLSYEQYF.